This T cell receptor beta chain comes out of a study of blood T cell repertoires in COVID-19. Study-level background: Sample material is recorded as cDNA or gDNA derived from T cells, B-cell-depleted T cells, or PBMCs.

Looked up from germline, CDR1 is ENHRY and CDR2 is SYGVKD. V was shortened by 0 bases and J by 8 bases, with 5 bases between the two germline ends. The CDR3 spans 12 residues. Clones were read by immunoSEQ multiplex PCR, and TCRdb kept only the in-frame ones, dropping some. The sample has around 190,000 clones; about nine tenths are singletons. This chain uses TRBV10-3 with TRBJ2-1; no clear D gene. The source material was peripheral blood. This sequence was found in a young man with active or convalescent COVID-19. CDR3 loop: CAISESLDEQFF. The DNA for the CDR3 is TGTGCCATCAGTGAGTCGTTAGATGAGCAGTTCTTC.